The rows below give T cell receptor beta chains drawn from one sample of a study of cytotoxic CD8 clonotypes in ibrutinib-treated CLL. Sequenced by immunoSEQ multiplex PCR; TCRdb stores in-frame clones only, minus some. This sample has about 120,000 clones, with 50% to 65% found just once. Sequences were derived from PBMCs, sampled after 24 months of ibrutinib treatment. These receptors were obtained from a human donor with chronic lymphocytic leukemia. CDR3s include the opening cysteine and the closing phenylalanine or tryptophan. The D gene is left open where the match is weak. Size is stated for part of the rows, as once, few or many counts, or as a class when the clone is expanded.

clone_size: NA
d_call: NA
j_call: TRBJ1-6
v_call: TRBV21-1
cdr3_aa: CASSITGGGPPGSPLHF
cdr3_nt: TGTGCCAGCAGCATTACAGGGGGTGGACCCCCGGGGTCACCCCTCCACTTT

clone_size: NA
d_call: NA
j_call: TRBJ2-3
v_call: TRBV20-1
cdr3_aa: CSAWTDTQYF
cdr3_nt: TGCAGTGCTTGGACGGATACGCAGTATTTT

clone_size: NA
d_call: NA
j_call: TRBJ2-6
v_call: TRBV6-5
cdr3_aa: CASSYSRAAGANVLTF
cdr3_nt: TGTGCCAGCAGTTACTCGAGAGCGGCTGGGGCCAACGTCCTGACTTTC

clone_size: few
d_call: TRBD1
j_call: TRBJ1-6
v_call: TRBV7-9
cdr3_aa: CASSLAGGKSPLHF
cdr3_nt: TGTGCCAGCAGCTTAGCAGGGGGCAAATCACCCCTCCACTTT

clone_size: NA
d_call: TRBD1
j_call: TRBJ1-1
v_call: TRBV30
cdr3_aa: CAWTSRGLTEAFF
cdr3_nt: TGTGCCTGGACCTCCAGGGGGCTCACTGAAGCTTTCTTT

clone_size: NA
d_call: NA
j_call: TRBJ2-7
v_call: TRBV6-5
cdr3_aa: CASSSPRGNDEQYF
cdr3_nt: TGTGCCAGCTCCTCCCCCCGGGGTAACGACGAGCAGTACTTC

clone_size: NA
d_call: NA
j_call: TRBJ2-1
v_call: TRBV29-1
cdr3_aa: CSVSKRPRPLTYNEQFF
cdr3_nt: TGCAGCGTATCCAAACGCCCCAGGCCCCTAACCTACAATGAGCAGTTCTTC

clone_size: NA
d_call: NA
j_call: TRBJ1-6
v_call: TRBV18
cdr3_aa: CASSARNGENSPLHF
cdr3_nt: TGTGCCAGCTCAGCCCGGAACGGAGAGAATTCACCCCTCCACTTT

clone_size: NA
d_call: NA
j_call: TRBJ2-1
v_call: TRBV5-1
cdr3_aa: CASSATGSLGDEQFF
cdr3_nt: TGCGCCAGCAGCGCTACAGGGTCCTTAGGCGATGAGCAGTTCTTC

clone_size: few
d_call: TRBD1
j_call: TRBJ1-4
v_call: TRBV7-9
cdr3_aa: CASSYREGGEKLFF
cdr3_nt: TGTGCCAGCAGCTACAGGGAAGGGGGCGAAAAACTGTTTTTT

clone_size: few
d_call: NA
j_call: TRBJ1-2
v_call: TRBV12-5
cdr3_aa: CPSNYGYTF
cdr3_nt: TGTCCCTCTAACTATGGCTACACCTTC

clone_size: NA
d_call: TRBD2
j_call: TRBJ2-7
v_call: TRBV29-1
cdr3_aa: CSVEGPGGYEQYF
cdr3_nt: TGCAGCGTTGAAGGTCCGGGGGGCTACGAGCAGTACTTC

clone_size: once
d_call: TRBD1
j_call: TRBJ1-1
v_call: TRBV7-2
cdr3_aa: CASSSRSGYRGGTEAFF
cdr3_nt: TGTGCCAGCAGCTCCCGTTCCGGATACAGGGGGGGGACTGAAGCTTTCTTT

clone_size: few
d_call: TRBD1
j_call: TRBJ1-2
v_call: TRBV5-1
cdr3_aa: CASSVGGGGANGYTF
cdr3_nt: TGCGCCAGCAGCGTCGGCGGAGGGGGCGCGAATGGCTACACCTTC

clone_size: NA
d_call: TRBD1
j_call: TRBJ2-7
v_call: TRBV27
cdr3_aa: CASSFDRGLSYEQYF
cdr3_nt: TGTGCCAGCAGTTTCGACAGGGGGCTATCCTACGAGCAGTACTTC

clone_size: NA
d_call: NA
j_call: TRBJ2-2
v_call: TRBV9
cdr3_aa: CASSLLWGPNTGELFF
cdr3_nt: TGTGCCAGCAGCCTCCTCTGGGGTCCGAACACCGGGGAGCTGTTTTTT

clone_size: NA
d_call: TRBD1
j_call: TRBJ2-7
v_call: TRBV7-9
cdr3_aa: CASSPGQEYEQYF
cdr3_nt: TGTGCCAGCAGCCCGGGACAGGAATACGAGCAGTACTTC

clone_size: few
d_call: TRBD1
j_call: TRBJ1-6
v_call: TRBV7-8
cdr3_aa: CASRAMDRGQYSPLHF
cdr3_nt: TGTGCCAGCAGGGCTATGGACAGGGGGCAGTATTCACCCCTCCACTTT

clone_size: NA
d_call: NA
j_call: TRBJ2-7
v_call: TRBV5-1
cdr3_aa: CASSLASADFYEQYF
cdr3_nt: TGCGCCAGCAGCTTGGCCTCTGCGGATTTTTACGAGCAGTACTTC

clone_size: NA
d_call: TRBD1
j_call: TRBJ2-7
v_call: TRBV5-4
cdr3_aa: CASSHPGQGRYEQYF
cdr3_nt: TGTGCCAGCAGCCATCCGGGACAGGGACGCTACGAGCAGTACTTC

clone_size: few
d_call: NA
j_call: TRBJ2-4
v_call: TRBV6-1
cdr3_aa: CASSGDGFNIQYF
cdr3_nt: TGTGCCAGCAGTGGGGACGGTTTCAACATTCAGTACTTC

clone_size: NA
d_call: NA
j_call: TRBJ2-5
v_call: TRBV5-4
cdr3_aa: CASSLSADRRETQYF
cdr3_nt: TGTGCCAGCAGCTTGTCGGCGGATCGGCGGGAGACCCAGTACTTC

clone_size: NA
d_call: NA
j_call: TRBJ2-1
v_call: TRBV7-2
cdr3_aa: CASSLEWSSYNEQFF
cdr3_nt: TGTGCCAGCAGCTTAGAATGGTCTAGTTACAATGAGCAGTTCTTC

clone_size: NA
d_call: NA
j_call: TRBJ1-2
v_call: TRBV5-1
cdr3_aa: CASSSTGSGYTF
cdr3_nt: TGCGCCAGCAGCTCCACAGGGAGTGGCTACACCTTC

clone_size: NA
d_call: NA
j_call: TRBJ1-2
v_call: TRBV2
cdr3_aa: CASSGQDSGYGYTF
cdr3_nt: TGTGCCAGCAGTGGACAGGATTCGGGCTATGGCTACACCTTC

clone_size: NA
d_call: NA
j_call: TRBJ1-2
v_call: TRBV2
cdr3_aa: CASSPSGTSPLGGYTF
cdr3_nt: TGTGCCAGCAGTCCCTCAGGGACTTCACCGCTGGGCGGCTACACCTTC

clone_size: NA
d_call: TRBD1
j_call: TRBJ1-5
v_call: TRBV2
cdr3_aa: CASRQGAGNQPQHF
cdr3_nt: TGTGCCAGCCGACAGGGGGCTGGGAATCAGCCCCAGCATTTT

clone_size: few
d_call: TRBD1
j_call: TRBJ2-5
v_call: TRBV7-9
cdr3_aa: CASLRGGLEETQYF
cdr3_nt: TGTGCCAGCTTGAGAGGGGGCCTGGAAGAGACCCAGTACTTC

clone_size: NA
d_call: TRBD1
j_call: TRBJ1-5
v_call: TRBV16
cdr3_aa: CASKLNRDRRKNSNQPQHF
cdr3_nt: TGTGCCAGCAAACTCAACCGGGACAGAAGAAAGAATAGCAATCAGCCCCAGCATTTT

clone_size: NA
d_call: NA
j_call: TRBJ1-6
v_call: TRBV19
cdr3_aa: CASSIDTAPNSPLHF
cdr3_nt: TGTGCCAGTAGCATTGACACCGCCCCGAATTCACCCCTCCACTTT

clone_size: NA
d_call: NA
j_call: TRBJ2-7
v_call: TRBV30
cdr3_aa: CAWSVRGRGDEQYF
cdr3_nt: TGTGCCTGGAGTGTACGGGGCAGGGGGGACGAGCAGTACTTC

clone_size: NA
d_call: TRBD1
j_call: TRBJ2-1
v_call: TRBV10-3
cdr3_aa: CAIADRVYNEQFF
cdr3_nt: TGTGCCATCGCCGACAGGGTGTACAATGAGCAGTTCTTC

clone_size: few
d_call: TRBD1
j_call: TRBJ2-7
v_call: TRBV27
cdr3_aa: CASSLSHPDRALYF
cdr3_nt: TGTGCCAGCAGTTTATCTCACCCGGACAGGGCTCTCTACTTC

clone_size: NA
d_call: NA
j_call: TRBJ1-1
v_call: TRBV7-2
cdr3_aa: CASSYSGSLNTEAFF
cdr3_nt: TGTGCCAGCAGTTACTCAGGGAGCCTGAACACTGAAGCTTTCTTT

clone_size: NA
d_call: NA
j_call: TRBJ1-5
v_call: TRBV30
cdr3_aa: CAWSAFAQPQHF
cdr3_nt: TGTGCCTGGAGTGCTTTTGCTCAGCCCCAGCATTTT

clone_size: few
d_call: NA
j_call: TRBJ2-3
v_call: TRBV28
cdr3_aa: CASSPSVGLGTLESTQYF
cdr3_nt: TGTGCCAGCAGTCCAAGCGTAGGGCTGGGGACGTTGGAGTCGACGCAGTATTTT

clone_size: few
d_call: NA
j_call: TRBJ1-2
v_call: TRBV5-1
cdr3_aa: CASKTAGSGYTF
cdr3_nt: TGCGCCAGCAAAACCGCAGGGTCTGGCTACACCTTC

clone_size: few
d_call: NA
j_call: TRBJ2-7
v_call: TRBV5-1
cdr3_aa: CASSQGIYEQYF
cdr3_nt: TGCGCCAGCAGCCAAGGGATTTACGAGCAGTACTTC

clone_size: few
d_call: NA
j_call: TRBJ1-5
v_call: TRBV12-5
cdr3_aa: CASGHDQPQHF
cdr3_nt: TGTGCTAGTGGTCATGATCAGCCCCAGCATTTT

clone_size: NA
d_call: NA
j_call: TRBJ2-5
v_call: TRBV6-5
cdr3_aa: CASSRPPGQLQYF
cdr3_nt: TGTGCCAGCAGTCGACCTCCAGGACAGCTACAGTACTTC

clone_size: few
d_call: NA
j_call: TRBJ1-2
v_call: TRBV30
cdr3_aa: CARQGDGKTIYGYTF
cdr3_nt: TGTGCCCGGCAAGGGGACGGAAAAACTATCTATGGCTACACCTTC

clone_size: NA
d_call: TRBD2
j_call: TRBJ2-1
v_call: TRBV7-3
cdr3_aa: CASSFQAGEYNEQFF
cdr3_nt: TGTGCCAGCAGCTTCCAGGCGGGGGAATACAATGAGCAGTTCTTC

clone_size: few
d_call: NA
j_call: TRBJ2-7
v_call: TRBV28
cdr3_aa: CASSSGPTYEQYF
cdr3_nt: TGTGCCAGCAGTTCTGGGCCGACCTACGAGCAGTACTTC

clone_size: NA
d_call: TRBD1
j_call: TRBJ2-7
v_call: TRBV6-5
cdr3_aa: CASSLRDRAEQYF
cdr3_nt: TGTGCCAGCAGCCTAAGGGACAGGGCAGAGCAGTACTTC

clone_size: NA
d_call: NA
j_call: TRBJ2-1
v_call: TRBV10-3
cdr3_aa: CAISESSGRGSYNEQFF
cdr3_nt: TGTGCCATCAGTGAGTCTAGTGGGCGCGGCAGCTACAATGAGCAGTTCTTC

clone_size: NA
d_call: TRBD1
j_call: TRBJ2-7
v_call: TRBV29-1
cdr3_aa: CSVAGTGAYEQYF
cdr3_nt: TGCAGCGTCGCCGGGACAGGGGCTTACGAGCAGTACTTC

clone_size: NA
d_call: NA
j_call: TRBJ2-2
v_call: TRBV7-8
cdr3_aa: CASSLARLGVNTGELFF
cdr3_nt: TGTGCCAGCAGCTTAGCGCGGTTAGGGGTTAACACCGGGGAGCTGTTTTTT

clone_size: NA
d_call: NA
j_call: TRBJ1-1
v_call: TRBV19
cdr3_aa: CASSTRENTEAFF
cdr3_nt: TGTGCCAGTAGTACCAGGGAAAACACTGAAGCTTTCTTT

clone_size: NA
d_call: NA
j_call: TRBJ1-5
v_call: TRBV30
cdr3_aa: CASREPNQPQHF
cdr3_nt: TGTGCCTCCCGGGAGCCTAATCAGCCCCAGCATTTT

clone_size: few
d_call: NA
j_call: TRBJ2-1
v_call: TRBV6-5
cdr3_aa: CASRRGNNEQFF
cdr3_nt: TGTGCCAGCAGACGGGGGAACAATGAGCAGTTCTTC

clone_size: NA
d_call: TRBD2
j_call: TRBJ2-1
v_call: TRBV5-4
cdr3_aa: CASVYGEGYSYNEQFF
cdr3_nt: TGTGCCAGCGTATATGGGGAGGGTTACTCCTACAATGAGCAGTTCTTC

clone_size: NA
d_call: NA
j_call: TRBJ1-2
v_call: TRBV5-1
cdr3_aa: CASSLGDTNYGYTF
cdr3_nt: TGCGCCAGCAGCTTGGGGGACACTAACTATGGCTACACCTTC

clone_size: NA
d_call: NA
j_call: TRBJ1-2
v_call: TRBV30
cdr3_aa: CAWGGRNYGYTF
cdr3_nt: TGTGCCTGGGGTGGACGGAACTATGGCTACACCTTC

clone_size: once
d_call: TRBD2
j_call: TRBJ2-7
v_call: TRBV4-2
cdr3_aa: CASSLEPAGGYEQYF
cdr3_nt: TGTGCCAGCAGCCTTGAGCCAGCGGGGGGTTACGAGCAGTACTTC

clone_size: NA
d_call: NA
j_call: TRBJ2-2
v_call: TRBV5-3
cdr3_aa: CARSFGDTGELFF
cdr3_nt: TGTGCCAGAAGCTTCGGGGACACCGGGGAGCTGTTTTTT